This note documents a single T cell receptor (beta chain) sequence. The clone's antigen remains unknown. No base qualities exist here, and no much larger clone lies one base off it. This sample includes further DNA sequences coding for the same CDR3. The cohort was made up of about 670 healthy bone marrow donors. Cohort members were all nominally healthy when sampled, although unrecorded immune exposures were likely present. The donor tested CMV seronegative and was one of the 352 seronegative cohort members. A peripheral blood sample was provided by each donor, and peripheral blood mononuclear cells were used for TCR beta sequencing. Genomic DNA was extracted from the blood cell samples with the Qiagen DNeasy Blood Extraction Kit. The CDR1 and CDR2 encoded by the germline V gene are KGHSH and LQKENI. The CDR3 runs 13 residues from the cysteine to the phenylalanine. The CDR3 DNA has 39 bases and is translated from base 1. Relative to germline, V is 3 bases shorter and J is 5 bases shorter, with 10 bases between their ends.

These data come from a study of cytomegalovirus exposure and HLA in healthy donors (dated by TCRdb to 2015 to 2018). General notes on the study: In an earlier analysis of 550 to 750 of the donors, 276 Gb of sequence data and 90 million to 120 million unique TCR beta sequences from about 190 million T cells were reported. The study was designed to test whether signatures of past pathogen exposure could be identified by cataloging public T cell receptors. The genetic ancestry cluster associated with self-reported Caucasian donors included roughly four fifths of the roughly 400 genotyped donors. Besides the first cohort of some 670 subjects, a separate validation cohort made up of over 95 different subjects was used. High-throughput TCR immunosequencing, statistical association of individual TCRs with disease status, and machine learning were combined to predict cytomegalovirus infection status. The later analysis used no new phenotypic data to find candidate immune exposures, relying instead on TCR beta sequences and their occurrence across donors. HLA typing included class I and class II loci at four-digit resolution. Using immunosequencing, the study profiled T cell repertoires from about 650 subjects and related those repertoires to cytomegalovirus serostatus. Four to six DR-DQ haplotypes were handled as single units for association and clustering, since linkage in the cohort was strong. Every discovery cohort repertoire had been produced on one sequencing platform. The number of typed donors differed by locus: about 620-630 for A, B, C, DRB1 and DQB1; 500 to 550 for DQA1; 606 for DPA1; and around 470 for DPB1. In an earlier analysis of over 550 of the donors, high-throughput TCR beta sequencing was used to judge whether each TCR beta V gene segment behaved as functional or pseudogenic. An early release that covered around 590 HLA-typed donors contained approximately 320 gigabases of sequencing data and about 93 million unique TCR sequences. A later genetic analysis took genome-wide SNP genotypes for about 55% of the 666 donors and used that subset as a discovery cohort. To study patterns of TCR occurrence, a later analysis re-analyzed previously published TCR beta repertoires from under 750 donors and added high-resolution HLA genotyping. Among roughly 400 genotyped donors of the cohort, an average of approximately 220,000 unique TCR beta nucleotide sequences was sequenced per donor, of which about 19% were non-productive. Alongside the repertoire data, information on donor age, sex, ethnicity and CMV serostatus was compiled. Paper-wide results and their limitations: The only immune exposure information available for the cohort was CMV serostatus. In a later analysis, HLA-associated TCR beta chains were found to be more clonally expanded and to have lower generation probabilities than equally common non-associated chains. A further reported finding was that TCR beta sequences accurately predicted the HLA-A and HLA-B alleles for most subjects in the first cohort. It was suggested by the authors that the approach could potentially be generalized to other disease states and immunological phenotypes. Over 15 rarely observed V segments, including chromosome 9 orphons, were excluded from the earlier analysis of some 590 of the donors because counts were too low. In an earlier analysis of more than 450 of the donors, most TCR beta V segments were observed in productive rearrangements about 90% or about 30% of the time, broadly matching IMGT annotations. According to a later analysis, TCR association rates differed among HLA loci, with DRB1 alleles showing the most associated TCRs and HLA-C alleles showing the fewest. Most TCR sequences were observed very rarely across donors, whereas some public TCRs were present in many individuals. Some IMGT-functional V segments, including TRBV6-2 and TRBV6-3, could not be distinguished by the 87-base-pair reads and were therefore excluded. Three of the identified cytomegalovirus-associated TCR beta chains were confirmed in vitro to be specific for cytomegalovirus antigens. The sequencing pipeline was judged likely to have produced a cluster of highly shared sequence variants as a technical artifact. In the study, 150 to 200 TCR beta chains were listed as associated with cytomegalovirus. Because HLA typing was missing for some donors at each locus, association tests included only the typed subset. V-gene and J-gene trimming of TCR beta chains was associated with a missense DCLRE1C variant in a later genetic analysis, and the association was replicated in an independent cohort. According to a later analysis, most CMV-associated TCR beta chains appeared to be HLA-restricted, and the HLA associations seemed to be driven largely by CMV exposure. The classifier was reported to diagnose cytomegalovirus status with high specificity and sensitivity in both the original and validation cohorts. Presence/absence analyses assumed roughly uniform sequencing depth across donors, an assumption that may not hold. According to a later analysis, parvovirus B19, influenza, CMV and Epstein-Barr virus appeared linked to several top co-occurrence clusters. Linkage disequilibrium might explain the correlated functional status among segregating V segments, but an unknown experimental factor could not be ruled out. Compared with the approximately 700-donor mean, donors in an Asian-associated ancestry cluster had fewer N-insertions in productive TCRs, according to a later genetic analysis. A later analysis associated 17,000 or so TCR beta sequences with specific HLA alleles at a false discovery rate of 0.05. This cohort had only TCR beta chains sequenced, and the lack of alpha or paired-chain data limited which features could be detected. Assigning TCR associations to individual alleles was difficult when HLA alleles, especially DR and DQ, strongly co-occurred.

Library preparation employed the immunoSEQ multiplex PCR assay. A mixture of 60 forward primers for TCR Vbeta segments and 13 reverse primers for TCR Jbeta segments was used in the multiplex PCR. The CDR3 region of rearranged TCR beta genes was amplified from genomic DNA by a multiplex PCR assay. On the Illumina HiSeq System, the amplified TCR beta libraries were sequenced as 87-base-pair reads. On the study's bioinformatics: A later analysis counted about 76 million unique TCR beta chains across the 666 repertoires, and some 12 million of these chains were shared by at least two donors. A nearest-neighbor algorithm error-corrected the raw reads and collapsed the reads into unique sequences, merging closely related sequences to remove PCR and sequencing errors. To assign V, D and J gene segments, CDR3 sequences were aligned to IMGT reference sequences. For a sequence to be retained, at least a six-nucleotide match to both a V gene segment and a J gene segment was required. A rearrangement counted as productive if the CDR3 had no stop codons and remained in frame with V and J, and every other rearrangement counted as non-productive. Following IMGT convention, CDR3 was defined as the stretch from the second conserved V-encoded cysteine up to the conserved J-encoded phenylalanine. The earlier analysis of some 550 of the donors excluded any sequence lacking an unambiguous match to a single V gene segment. An earlier analysis of several hundred of the donors called V segments functional above 56.7% productive rearrangements and segregating when the between-donor standard deviation exceeded 5%. A statistical classification framework was built to diagnose cytomegalovirus status from the catalog of TCR beta chain sequences. V and J gene assignment, in a later analysis, came from comparing TCR nucleotide sequences with IMGT/GENE-DB human TR gene sequences. The TCRdist pipeline was used in a later analysis to assign CDR3 sequences and most-parsimonious VDJ recombination scenarios. In a later analysis, every TCR beta chain was defined by the combination of its CDR3 amino acid sequence and its V-gene family, and reads without a unique V-gene family were dropped. In a later analysis, fewer than 650 highly shared, low-generation-probability nucleotide sequences were removed to address suspected cross-contamination and a sequencing artifact. A later analysis calculated a clonal expansion index for each public chain from normalized within-repertoire ranks of inferred template counts. In a later analysis, generation probabilities were computed with a VDJ recombination model fitted to out-of-frame rearrangements, and the resulting probabilities were checked against IGoR. Hypergeometric tests were used in a later analysis to score TCR-TCR, TCR-HLA and TCR-CMV co-occurrence, with a repertoire-size bias correction applied to the TCR pairs. In a later analysis, false discovery rates were estimated by permuting HLA or CMV assignments 20 times. In a later analysis, co-occurring TCRs were grouped with DBSCAN, and TCRdist sequence similarity was added when clustering was performed within HLA-allele-positive subsets. Repertoires with fewer than 30,000 or more than 120,000 public chains, plus five repertoires with anomalous nucleotide sharing, were excluded from co-occurrence clustering. TCRdb took this table from immuneACCESS and kept in-frame rearrangements with V and J called. Such tables lack part of the clones; where checked against another copy, unresolved V genes explain under half of the gap, and the rest is unexplained. From that table come the V and J calls and clone size; the DNA was used to work out D and trimming. This sample is represented by 100,000 to 150,000 clones; roughly 72% of them were singletons. Jointly, the top ten make up roughly 7.3% of the sample.

The clonotype comes from a male donor in good health and CMV-seronegative. Sequenced: PBMCs. The chain is assembled from TRBV18 and TRBJ1-1; the best D guess is TRBD1, with 5 bases matching. The nucleotides read TGTGCCAGCTCACCTCAGGGAAATACTGAAGCTTTCTTT. Translated, this is CASSPQGNTEAFF.